Presented here are 17 T cell receptor beta chains from one specimen sequenced in a study of T-cell memory formation after mild COVID-19 (dated by TCRdb to about 2021). The library was made by 5' RACE. Sequenced using an Illumina NovaSeq 6000. Using fastp trimming at Q25 and MiXCR clonotype assembly, TCRdb reanalyzed the public sequencing data and kept in-frame beta chains. Duplicate CDR3 protein sequences are folded into a single record with the most common DNA and genes. The sample yields about 270,000 distinct CDR3 sequences; around 15% were counted once. Jointly, the top ten make up around 23% of the sample. The sample comprised PBMCs or a T cell subset sorted from them (not recorded which). Every receptor here comes from a man younger than 35 who had mild COVID-19 (a few samples of this study predate the infection). The sample titles of this study are shuffled in the database, so cell type and time point are left out; the donor was told from shared clones.

The V gene is TRBV12-3 or TRBV12-4, the J gene TRBJ2-5; the match to TRBD1 covers 7 bases. J lost 2 bases, V lost 5 bases, and 20 bases had no gene match. The CDR3 totals 19 residues. In nucleotides, the CDR3 is TGTGCCAGCAGTGCACTGCTCGGACAGGAATCTCCCGAACAAGAGACCCAGTACTTC. Translating it yields CASSALLGQESPEQETQYF.

This clonotype was recorded a few times. The chain employs TRBV15 and TRBJ2-1; possible D gene TRBD2, 7 bases. Trimming left V 6 bases short and J 6 bases short, with 15 bases between. The CDR3 has 14 amino acids. In germline, CDR1 is LNHNV, CDR2 YYDKDF (reference sequence). The CDR3 loop reads CATSYQRDTNEQFF. The DNA of the CDR3 is TGTGCCACCAGTTATCAGCGGGACACCAATGAGCAGTTCTTC. The full variable domain, rest sourced from reference TRBV15 and TRBJ2-1, is DAMVIQNPRYQVTQFGKPVTLSCSQTLNHNVMYWYQQKSSQAPKLLFHYYDKDFNNEADTPDNFQSRRPNTSFCFLDIRSPGLGDTAMYLCATSYQRDTNEQFFGPGTRLTVL.

This clonotype turned up a few times. The rearrangement uses TRBV4-2 and TRBJ2-7; a possible D gene is TRBD2 (5 bases). The CDR3 is made up of 14 amino acids. V shed 4 bases and J shed 4 bases, with 14 bases lying between them. Germline CDR1 LGHNA, CDR2 YNFKEQ. The CDR3 nucleotides are TGTGCCAGCAGCCCCGATGGCGCGGGTTACGAGCAGTACTTC. This codes for CASSPDGAGYEQYF.

Only a few counts were recorded for this clonotype. This chain connects TRBV7-9 to TRBJ2-3; D unresolved. Trimming removed 5 bases at V and 3 bases at J, with 15 bases between. This CDR3 comprises 15 residues. Germline lookup yields CDR1 SEHNR and CDR2 FQNEAQ (reference sequence). The CDR3 loop is CASSPNRLGTDTQYF. Here the CDR3 DNA reads TGTGCCAGCAGCCCGAATCGACTGGGTACAGATACGCAGTATTTT.

This clonotype has at least ten counts. The chain recombines TRBV12-3 or TRBV12-4 with TRBJ2-7; 7 nucleotides agree with TRBD1. The CDR3 contains 18 residues. Trimming cost V 3 bases and J 1 base; bases outside gene matches: 15. The CDR3 loop reads CASSFNLGWGTESYEQYF. Here the CDR3 DNA reads TGTGCCAGCAGTTTTAATCTCGGCTGGGGGACAGAATCCTACGAGCAGTACTTC.

This clonotype was seen a handful of times. The chain recombines TRBV10-3 with TRBJ2-7; D remains unclear. The germline V and J ends were trimmed by 4 bases and 2 bases, with 18 bases remaining between them. The V gene's germline CDR1 is ENHRY and CDR2 SYGVKD. CDR3 size: 16 residues. Here the CDR3 reads CAISVGPLDAAYEQYV. CDR3 nucleotide sequence: TGTGCCATCAGTGTCGGACCCTTAGACGCCGCCTACGAGCAGTACGTC.

This clonotype was seen many times. This sequence joins TRBV5-6 and TRBJ2-7; D is unresolved. From germline, CDR1 is SGHDT and CDR2 YYEEEE. The CDR3 is made up of 14 amino acids. V dropped 1 base and J dropped 2 bases, with 10 bases sitting between them. The CDR3 bases are TGTGCCAGCAGCTTGCATCTGGATACCTACGAGCAGTACTTC. It translates to CASSLHLDTYEQYF.

This clonotype has only a few counts. The chain is built from TRBV9 and TRBJ2-7, with 7 bases fitting TRBD2. V lost 3 bases and J lost 3; bases outside the gene matches: 6. The CDR3 spans 14 residues. Germline V gene data show CDR1 as SGDLS and CDR2 as YYNGEE. CDR3 region: CASSESGANYEQYF. The CDR3 DNA reads TGTGCCAGCAGCGAGAGCGGGGCAAACTACGAGCAGTACTTC.

V is TRBV19 and J is TRBJ2-3; 12 bases align to TRBD1. Germline loops: CDR1 LNHDA, CDR2 SQIVND (reference sequence). The CDR3 is 13 amino acids. Trimming took 11 bases from V and 6 from J; bases not matched to a gene: 6. The CDR3 loop is CASGQGAWDTQYF. The CDR3 DNA follows: TGTGCCTCGGGACAGGGGGCTTGGGATACGCAGTATTTT.

This clonotype was observed a few times. The chain joins TRBV25-1 to TRBJ1-5, with D uncertain. The CDR3 loop spans 13 amino acids. CDR1 is MGHDK, CDR2 SYGVNS, per germline. Trimming took 4 bases from V and 0 from J, leaving 4 bases between them. The CDR3 DNA reads TGTGCCAGCAGTGTGAATAGCAATCAGCCCCAGCATTTT. This gives the protein CASSVNSNQPQHF.

This clonotype was seen a handful of times. The chain links TRBV27 to TRBJ2-7; the match to TRBD1 covers 7 bases. The trim removed 5 bases at V and 3 bases at J, leaving 10 bases unmatched. Germline loops: CDR1 MNHEY, CDR2 SMNVEV (reference sequence). CDR3 length equals 15 residues. The CDR3 bases are TGTGCCAGCAGTCTGACAGGGAACCAATTCTACGAGCAGTACGTC. It encodes CASSLTGNQFYEQYV.

This chain uses TRBV24-1 with TRBJ1-1; TRBD1 agrees at 7 bases. The CDR3 is 15 residues long. Germline V gives CDR1 KGHDR, CDR2 SFDVKD. V dropped 4 bases and J dropped 1; count of bases not matched to a gene: 5. The DNA of the CDR3 is TGTGCCACCAGTGACCCGAACAGGGGGAACACTGAAGCTTTCTTT. Its protein is CATSDPNRGNTEAFF.

This clonotype was detected only a few times. The chain couples TRBV12-3 or TRBV12-4 to TRBJ2-3; a weak D match, TRBD2 (5 bases). The CDR3 covers 14 residues. The V gene lost 3 bases and the J gene lost 6 bases, with 13 bases spanning the gap. The DNA for the CDR3 is TGTGCCAGCAGTTTTACGGGGTTAACTGATACGCAGTATTTT. Translating gives CASSFTGLTDTQYF.

The rearrangement uses TRBV4-3 and TRBJ2-1, with D uncertain. The V and J ends lost 0 bases and 2 bases respectively, with 11 bases between them. Per the germline V gene, CDR1 is LGHNA and CDR2 is YSLEER. CDR3 size: 16 residues. CDR3 coding DNA: TGCGCCAGCAGCCAAGAATGGGCCTGGGCCTACAATGAGCAGTTCTTC. Its translation is CASSQEWAWAYNEQFF.

This clonotype has just a few counts. V and J are TRBV27 and TRBJ1-6; 9 bases match TRBD1. The germline V gene has CDR1 MNHEY and CDR2 SMNVEV (reference sequence). J was trimmed by 10 bases and V by 4 bases; bases with no gene match: 5. The CDR3 runs 14 residues. CDR3 sequence: CASSSQGANSPLHF. In DNA, the CDR3 is TGTGCCAGCAGTTCACAGGGGGCTAACTCACCCCTCCACTTT.

This clonotype was counted only a few times. The J gene is TRBJ2-3, the V gene TRBV7-2; D is unresolved. This CDR3 region has 15 residues. Germline V gives CDR1 SGHTA, CDR2 FQGNSA. V lost 0 bases and J 4 bases, leaving 11 bases between the germline ends. The CDR3 sequence is CASSLASLSADTQYF. The DNA of the CDR3 is TGTGCCAGCAGCTTAGCTTCTCTTTCGGCAGATACGCAGTATTTT.

The sample holds a few counts of this clonotype. The chain couples TRBV7-9 to TRBJ1-1, with TRBD1 as a possible D gene (5 bases). V lost 5 bases and J lost 2, with 15 bases in between. This CDR3 contains 15 residues. Germline assignment: CDR1 SEHNR and CDR2 FQNEAQ (reference sequence). CDR3 in DNA: TGTGCCAGCAGCCCGTGGCAGGGCCCTAACACTGAAGCTTTCTTT. It yields the protein CASSPWQGPNTEAFF.